Here is one T cell receptor beta chain with its context. The antigen remains unidentified. These data originate in a study of T-cell memory formation after mild COVID-19. Overall study results and limits: The CD4+ clones that contracted clustered mainly within CM and EM, and the CD8+ clones concentrated in EMRA.

TCRdb re-analysed the 5' RACE reads in MiXCR, keeping a single row per CDR3 protein. This sample has a few hundred thousand distinct CDR3 sequences, with 20% to 25% found just once. Trimming took 0 bases from V and 2 from J, leaving 7 bases between them. This CDR3 spans 14 amino acids. CDR1 is SGHNT, CDR2 YENEEA, per germline. The clonotype comes from a man aged 18 to 29 who had mild COVID-19 (a few samples of this study predate the infection). Cell type and time point are not known. Input material: PBMCs or a T cell subset sorted from them (not recorded which). V is TRBV11-3 and J is TRBJ2-5; D gene ambiguous. Here the CDR3 DNA reads TGTGCCAGCAGCTTAGATATCAGTCAAGAGACCCAGTACTTC. Amino acids: CASSLDISQETQYF. Full variable domain (outside the CDR3, taken from reference TRBV11-3 and TRBJ2-5): EAGVVQSPRYKIIEKKQPVAFWCNPISGHNTLYWYLQNLGQGPELLIRYENEEAVDDSQLPKDRFSAERLKGVDSTLKIQPAELGDSAVYLCASSLDISQETQYFGPGTRLLVL.